This record covers a single T cell receptor beta chain. The entry originates in a study of beta chain features in type 1 diabetes. Turning to the study itself: In all, more than 90,000,000 sorted cells from all samples were analyzed.

The CDR3 spans 18 residues. V was pared by 0 bases and J by 1 base, with 17 bases between. As every portion of the isolated RNA was reverse transcribed, the sequencing read expressed TCRB transcripts. The study sequenced naive, central memory and regulatory T cell samples to an average of about 3.57 million reads. Some clones are missing from TCRdb's copy, which holds only in-frame ones; the method was immunoSEQ multiplex PCR. The sample holds under 450,000 clones, more than 11% seen once. Sorted populations all had greater than 95% purity. The sequencing sample was made of naive CD4+ T cells from blood. This clonotype was sampled from a man under 40 in good health. The J gene is TRBJ2-3, the V gene TRBV23-1, with unresolved D. TRBV23-1 is sorted into the ORF group, with uncertain function. The CDR3 loop reads CASSQSPPLETGTDTQYF. As DNA, the CDR3 is TGCGCCAGCAGTCAATCCCCGCCGCTAGAGACCGGCACAGATACGCAGTATTTT.